This TCR beta chain was profiled in a study of regulatory T cells in long-lasting Graves disease. Germline V gene data show CDR1 as KGHSH and CDR2 as LQKENI. V shed 5 bases and J 2 bases; nucleotides not matched to a gene: 5. The CDR3 has 16 residues. This sample's time point: newly diagnosed GD, antithyroid drugs for less than 3 months. From PBMCs, RNA was extracted and then used to make the TCR library. Blood from the periphery, around 9.3 milliliters in all, was drawn into EDTA tubes. Building of the TCR beta libraries involved iRepertoire HTBI primers and Arm-PCR of CDR3 regions. A single record per CDR3 protein comes from TCRdb applying MiXCR to the multiplex PCR reads. Of a few hundred thousand distinct CDR3 sequences in the sample, around 13% were seen once. This clonotype was seen ten or more times. The sample also formed part of further work on T cells in Graves' hyperthyroidism and ophthalmopathy.

The sequence came from a woman in her fifties or sixties with Graves disease. Source: peripheral blood mononuclear cells (PBMCs), taken at new diagnosis, from a patient treated with antithyroid drugs. The chain joins TRBV18 to TRBJ2-1; 11 nucleotides agree with TRBD2. CDR3 bases: TGTGCCAGCTCAGCCTCTAGCGGGAGGACCTACAATGAGCAGTTCTTC. It specifies CASSASSGRTYNEQFF. The variable domain in full, completed from reference TRBV18 and TRBJ2-1, reads NAGVMQNPRHLVRRRGQEARLRCSPMKGHSHVYWYRQLPEEGLKFMVYLQKENIIDESGMPKERFSAEFPKEGPSILRIQQVVRGDSAAYFCASSASSGRTYNEQFFGPGTRLTVL.